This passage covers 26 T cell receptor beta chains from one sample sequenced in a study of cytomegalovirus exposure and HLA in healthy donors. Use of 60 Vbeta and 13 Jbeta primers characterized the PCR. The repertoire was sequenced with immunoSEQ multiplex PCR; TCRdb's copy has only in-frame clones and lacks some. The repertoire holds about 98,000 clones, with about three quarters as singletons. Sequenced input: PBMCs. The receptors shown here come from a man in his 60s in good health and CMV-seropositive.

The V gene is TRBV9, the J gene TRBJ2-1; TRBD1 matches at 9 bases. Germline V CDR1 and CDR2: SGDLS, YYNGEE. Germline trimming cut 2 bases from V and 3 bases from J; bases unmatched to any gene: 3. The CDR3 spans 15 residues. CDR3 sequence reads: CASSVTGGVYNEQFF. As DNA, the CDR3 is TGTGCCAGCAGCGTGACAGGGGGTGTCTACAATGAGCAGTTCTTC.

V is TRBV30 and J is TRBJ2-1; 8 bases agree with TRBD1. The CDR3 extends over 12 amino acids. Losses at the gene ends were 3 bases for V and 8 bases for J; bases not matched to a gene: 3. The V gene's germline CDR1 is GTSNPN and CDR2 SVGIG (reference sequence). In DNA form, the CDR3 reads TGTGCCTGGAGCGCAGGGGGCCATGAGCAGTTCTTC. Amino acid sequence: CAWSAGGHEQFF.

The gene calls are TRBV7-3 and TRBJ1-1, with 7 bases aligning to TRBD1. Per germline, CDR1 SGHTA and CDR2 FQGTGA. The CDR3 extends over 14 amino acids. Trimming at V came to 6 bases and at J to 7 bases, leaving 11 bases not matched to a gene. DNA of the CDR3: TGTGCCAGCAGTTTAGAAACAGGGGTGGGTGAAGCTTTCTTT. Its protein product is CASSLETGVGEAFF.

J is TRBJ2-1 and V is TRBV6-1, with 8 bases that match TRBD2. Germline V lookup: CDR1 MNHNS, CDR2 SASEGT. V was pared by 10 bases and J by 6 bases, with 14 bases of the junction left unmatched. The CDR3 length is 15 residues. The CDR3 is CAIRPPGTRINEQFF. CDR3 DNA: TGTGCCATCCGTCCACCCGGGACTAGGATCAATGAGCAGTTCTTC.

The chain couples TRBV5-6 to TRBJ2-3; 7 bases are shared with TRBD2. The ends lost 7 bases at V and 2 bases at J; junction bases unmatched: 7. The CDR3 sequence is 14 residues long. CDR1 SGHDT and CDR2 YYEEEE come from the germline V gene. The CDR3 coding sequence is TGTGCCAGCCACCGGGACTACCTCACAGATACGCAGTATTTT. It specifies CASHRDYLTDTQYF.

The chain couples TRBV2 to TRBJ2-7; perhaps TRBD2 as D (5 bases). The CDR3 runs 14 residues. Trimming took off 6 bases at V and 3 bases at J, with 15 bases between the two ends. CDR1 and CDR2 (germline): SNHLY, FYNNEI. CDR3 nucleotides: TGTGCCAGCAGCGAGGAAAGGGAGAACTACGAGCAGTACTTC. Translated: CASSEERENYEQYF.

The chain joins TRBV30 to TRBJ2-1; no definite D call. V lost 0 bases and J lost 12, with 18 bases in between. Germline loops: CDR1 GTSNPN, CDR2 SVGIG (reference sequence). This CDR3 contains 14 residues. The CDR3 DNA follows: TGTGCCTGGAGTGTAAACCTAGGTGTATACGGGCAGTTCTTC. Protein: CAWSVNLGVYGQFF.

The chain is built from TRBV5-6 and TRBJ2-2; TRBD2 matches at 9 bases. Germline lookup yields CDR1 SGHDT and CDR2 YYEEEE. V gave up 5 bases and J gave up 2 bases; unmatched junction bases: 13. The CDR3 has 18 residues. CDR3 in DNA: TGTGCCAGCAGAAAGGAGGTAGCGGGGGCTCGCAACACCGGGGAGCTGTTTTTT. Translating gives CASRKEVAGARNTGELFF.

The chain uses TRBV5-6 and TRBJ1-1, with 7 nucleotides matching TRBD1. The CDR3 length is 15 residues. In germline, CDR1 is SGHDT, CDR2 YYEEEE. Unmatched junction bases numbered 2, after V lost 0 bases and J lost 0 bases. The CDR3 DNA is TGTGCCAGCAGCTTGGACAGGGGAATGAACACTGAAGCTTTCTTT. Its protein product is CASSLDRGMNTEAFF.

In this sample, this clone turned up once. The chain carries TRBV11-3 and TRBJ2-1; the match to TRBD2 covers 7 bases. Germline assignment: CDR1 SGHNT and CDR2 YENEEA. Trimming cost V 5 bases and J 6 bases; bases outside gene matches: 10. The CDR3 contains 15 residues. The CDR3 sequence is CASSRKGRDSNEQFF. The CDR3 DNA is TGTGCCAGCAGCCGTAAGGGGAGGGATTCCAATGAGCAGTTCTTC.

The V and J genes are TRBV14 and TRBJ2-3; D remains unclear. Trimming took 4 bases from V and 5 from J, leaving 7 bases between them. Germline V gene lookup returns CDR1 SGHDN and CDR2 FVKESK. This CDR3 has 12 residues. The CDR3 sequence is CASSLLVDTQYF. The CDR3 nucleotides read TGTGCCAGCAGCCTTCTCGTAGATACGCAGTATTTT.

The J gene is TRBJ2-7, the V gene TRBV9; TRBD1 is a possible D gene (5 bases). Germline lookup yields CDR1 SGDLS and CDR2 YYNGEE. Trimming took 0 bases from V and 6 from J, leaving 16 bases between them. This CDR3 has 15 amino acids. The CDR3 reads CASSVGDSPPGEQYF. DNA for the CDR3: TGTGCCAGCAGCGTAGGTGACAGCCCACCGGGCGAGCAGTACTTC.

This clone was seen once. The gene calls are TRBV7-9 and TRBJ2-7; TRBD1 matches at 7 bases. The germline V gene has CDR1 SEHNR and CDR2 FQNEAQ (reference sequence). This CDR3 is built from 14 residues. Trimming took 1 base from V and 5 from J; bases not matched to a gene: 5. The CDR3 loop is CASSLGGTGDEQYF. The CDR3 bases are TGTGCCAGCAGCTTAGGGGGAACAGGGGACGAGCAGTACTTC. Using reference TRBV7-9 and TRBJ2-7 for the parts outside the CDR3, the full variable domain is DTGVSQNPRHKITKRGQNVTFRCDPISEHNRLYWYRQTLGQGPEFLTYFQNEAQLEKSRLLSDRFSAERPKGSFSTLEIQRTEQGDSAMYLCASSLGGTGDEQYFGPGTRLTVT.

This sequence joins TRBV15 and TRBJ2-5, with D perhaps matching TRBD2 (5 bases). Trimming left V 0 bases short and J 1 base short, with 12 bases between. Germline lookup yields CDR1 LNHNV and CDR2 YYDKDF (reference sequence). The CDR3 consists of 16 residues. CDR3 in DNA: TGTGCCACCAGCAGAGATTCCGGGATGGGCCAAGAGACCCAGTACTTC. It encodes CATSRDSGMGQETQYF.

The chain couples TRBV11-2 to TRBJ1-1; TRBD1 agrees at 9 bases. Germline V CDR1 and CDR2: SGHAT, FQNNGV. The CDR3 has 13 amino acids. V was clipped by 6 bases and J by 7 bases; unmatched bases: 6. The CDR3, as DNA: TGTGCCAGCAGGACCCGGGACAGGGTTGAAGCTTTCTTT. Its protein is CASRTRDRVEAFF.

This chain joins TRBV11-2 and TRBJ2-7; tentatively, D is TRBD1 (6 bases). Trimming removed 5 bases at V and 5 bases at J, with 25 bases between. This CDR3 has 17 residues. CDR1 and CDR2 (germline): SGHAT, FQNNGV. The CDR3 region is CASSPSGEGVLLNEQYF. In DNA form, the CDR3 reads TGTGCCAGCAGCCCCTCCGGTGAGGGGGTCCTTCTGAACGAGCAGTACTTC.

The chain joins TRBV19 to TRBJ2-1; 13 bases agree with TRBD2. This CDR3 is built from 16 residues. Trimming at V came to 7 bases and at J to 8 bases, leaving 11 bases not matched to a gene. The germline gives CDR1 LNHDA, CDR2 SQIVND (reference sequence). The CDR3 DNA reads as TGTGCCAGTACCTTCCTAGGACTAGCGGGGGAAGATGAGCAGTTCTTC. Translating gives CASTFLGLAGEDEQFF.

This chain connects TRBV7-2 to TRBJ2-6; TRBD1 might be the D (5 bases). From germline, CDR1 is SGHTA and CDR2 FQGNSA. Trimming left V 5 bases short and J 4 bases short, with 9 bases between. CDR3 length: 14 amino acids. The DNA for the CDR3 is TGTGCCAGCAGCCAAGGGGTAGGGGCCAACGTCCTGACTTTC. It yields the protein CASSQGVGANVLTF. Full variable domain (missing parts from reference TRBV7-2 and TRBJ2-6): GAGVSQSPSNKVTEKGKDVELRCDPISGHTALYWYRQSLGQGLEFLIYFQGNSAPDKSGLPSDRFSAERTGGSVSTLTIQRTQQEDSAVYLCASSQGVGANVLTFGAGSRLTVL.

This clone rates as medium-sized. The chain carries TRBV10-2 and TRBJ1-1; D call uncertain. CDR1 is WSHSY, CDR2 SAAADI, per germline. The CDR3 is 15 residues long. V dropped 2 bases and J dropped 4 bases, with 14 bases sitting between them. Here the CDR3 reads CASSERSTSSTEAFF. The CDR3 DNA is TGCGCCAGCAGTGAGCGGAGTACTTCGAGCACTGAAGCTTTCTTT.

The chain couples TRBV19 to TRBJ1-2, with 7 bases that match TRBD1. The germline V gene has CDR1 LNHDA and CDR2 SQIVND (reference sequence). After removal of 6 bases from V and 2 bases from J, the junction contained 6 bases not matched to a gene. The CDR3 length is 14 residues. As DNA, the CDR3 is TGTGCCAGTAGAACCGGGACAGTAAACTATGGCTACACCTTC. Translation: CASRTGTVNYGYTF.

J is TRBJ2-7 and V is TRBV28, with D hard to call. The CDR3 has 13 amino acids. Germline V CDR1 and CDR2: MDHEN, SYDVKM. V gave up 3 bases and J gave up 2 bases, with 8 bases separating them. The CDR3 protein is CASSFTGAYEQYF. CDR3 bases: TGTGCCAGCAGTTTTACCGGAGCCTACGAGCAGTACTTC.

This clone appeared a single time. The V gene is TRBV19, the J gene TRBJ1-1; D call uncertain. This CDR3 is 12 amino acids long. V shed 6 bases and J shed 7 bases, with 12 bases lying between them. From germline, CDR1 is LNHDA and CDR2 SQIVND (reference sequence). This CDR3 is CASRPPGVEAFF. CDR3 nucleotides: TGTGCCAGTAGACCCCCGGGAGTTGAAGCTTTCTTT.

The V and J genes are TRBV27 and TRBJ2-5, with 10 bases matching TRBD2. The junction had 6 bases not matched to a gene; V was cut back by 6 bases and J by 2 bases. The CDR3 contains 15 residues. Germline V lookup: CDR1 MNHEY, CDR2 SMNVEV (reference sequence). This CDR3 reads CASRPRTSGQETQYF. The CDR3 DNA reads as TGTGCCAGCAGACCCAGGACTAGCGGTCAAGAGACCCAGTACTTC.

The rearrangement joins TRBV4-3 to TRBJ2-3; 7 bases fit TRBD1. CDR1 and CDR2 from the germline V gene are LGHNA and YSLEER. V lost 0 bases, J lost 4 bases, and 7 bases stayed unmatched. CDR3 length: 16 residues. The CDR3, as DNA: TGCGCCAGCAGCCAAGATCTACAGGGGCGGGCAGATACGCAGTATTTT. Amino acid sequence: CASSQDLQGRADTQYF.

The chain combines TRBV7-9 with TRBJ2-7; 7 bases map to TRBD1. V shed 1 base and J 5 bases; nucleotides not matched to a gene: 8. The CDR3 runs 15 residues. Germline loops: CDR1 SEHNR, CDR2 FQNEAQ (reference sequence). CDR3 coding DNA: TGTGCCAGCAGCTTAGGTTACAGGGGAACAGACGAGCAGTACTTC. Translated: CASSLGYRGTDEQYF.

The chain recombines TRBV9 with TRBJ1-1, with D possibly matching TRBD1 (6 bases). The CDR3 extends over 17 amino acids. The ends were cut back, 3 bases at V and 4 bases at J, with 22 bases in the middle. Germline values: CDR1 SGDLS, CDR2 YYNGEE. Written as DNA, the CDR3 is TGTGCCAGCAGCGGCCTCCGGGACAATCAAGGGGCCACTGAAGCTTTCTTT. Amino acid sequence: CASSGLRDNQGATEAFF.